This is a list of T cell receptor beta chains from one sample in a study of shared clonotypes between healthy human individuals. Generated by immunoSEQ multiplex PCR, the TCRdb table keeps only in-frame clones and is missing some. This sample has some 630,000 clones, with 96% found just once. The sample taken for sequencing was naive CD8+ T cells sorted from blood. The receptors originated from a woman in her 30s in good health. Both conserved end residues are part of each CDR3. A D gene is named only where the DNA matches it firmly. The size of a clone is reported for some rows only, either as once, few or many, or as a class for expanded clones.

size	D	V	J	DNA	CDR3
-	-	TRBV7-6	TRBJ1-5	TGTGCCAGCAGCAGGGACGGCGATAGCAATCAGCCCCAGCATTTT	CASSRDGDSNQPQHF
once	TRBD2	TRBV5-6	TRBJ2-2	TGTGCCAGCAGCTTTGGGACTAGCGGGAGAACCGGGGAGCTGTTTTTT	CASSFGTSGRTGELFF
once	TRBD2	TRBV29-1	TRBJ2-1	TGCAGCGTCACGGGACTAGTCTACAATGAGCAGTTCTTC	CSVTGLVYNEQFF
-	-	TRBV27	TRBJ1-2	TGTGCCAGCAGTTTATTTACGGGAAATGGCTACACCTTC	CASSLFTGNGYTF
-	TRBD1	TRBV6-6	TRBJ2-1	TGTGCCAGCAGTTATACACAGGGGATTGATGAGCAGTTCTTC	CASSYTQGIDEQFF
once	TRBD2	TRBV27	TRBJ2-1	TGTGCCAGCAACTCGGGGGGCCTAGCGGGAGGGAATGAGCAGTTCTTC	CASNSGGLAGGNEQFF
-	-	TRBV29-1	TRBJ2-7	TGCAGCGGCCGGGACTTACTTTCCTACGAGCAGTACTTC	CSGRDLLSYEQYF
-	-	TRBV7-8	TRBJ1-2	TGTGCCAGCAGCTTAATTCCAAGGGGCCCAAATGGCTACACCTTC	CASSLIPRGPNGYTF
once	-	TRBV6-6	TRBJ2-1	TGTGCCAGCAGTTACGGGCTAGGCGATGAGCAGTTCTTC	CASSYGLGDEQFF
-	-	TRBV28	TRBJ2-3	TGTGCCAGCAGTTCTTACGGAGATACGCAGTATTTT	CASSSYGDTQYF
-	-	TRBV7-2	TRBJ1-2	TGTGCCAGCAGCTTAACGGGGGCCTCTAACTATGGCTACACCTTC	CASSLTGASNYGYTF
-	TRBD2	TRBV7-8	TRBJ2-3	TGTGCCAGCAGCTTAGTTGCTAGCGGGAGTGGATGGACAGATACGCAGTATTTT	CASSLVASGSGWTDTQYF
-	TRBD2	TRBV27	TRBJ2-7	TGTGCCAGCAGTTCCCCCCTACTAGCGGGAGATTACGAGCAGTACTTC	CASSSPLLAGDYEQYF